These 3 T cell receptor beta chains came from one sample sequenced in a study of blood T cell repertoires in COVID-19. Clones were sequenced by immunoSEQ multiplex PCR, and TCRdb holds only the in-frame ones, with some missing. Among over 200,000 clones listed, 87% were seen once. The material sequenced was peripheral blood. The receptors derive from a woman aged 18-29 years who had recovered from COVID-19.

The CDR3 protein is CASSFWTGPLHF. The CDR3 DNA sequence: TGTGCCAGCAGTTTTTGGACAGGGCCCCTCCACTTT. The chain links TRBV12-3 or TRBV12-4 to TRBJ1-6, with TRBD1 identical over 8 bases. J lost 13 bases, V lost 3 bases, and 2 bases had no gene match. The CDR3 length is 12 residues.

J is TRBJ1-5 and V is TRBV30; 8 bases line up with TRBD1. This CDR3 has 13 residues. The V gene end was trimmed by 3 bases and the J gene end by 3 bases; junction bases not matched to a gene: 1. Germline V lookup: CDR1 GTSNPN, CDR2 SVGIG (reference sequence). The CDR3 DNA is TGTGCCTGGAGGGGACAGGACAATCAGCCCCAGCATTTT. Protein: CAWRGQDNQPQHF.

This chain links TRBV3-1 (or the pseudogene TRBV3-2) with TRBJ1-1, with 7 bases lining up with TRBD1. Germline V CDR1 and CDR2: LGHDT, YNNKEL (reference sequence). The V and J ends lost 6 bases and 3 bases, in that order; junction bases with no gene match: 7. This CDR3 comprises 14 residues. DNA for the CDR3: TGTGCCAGCAGTTTAGGGGGCAGTTACACTGAAGCTTTCTTT. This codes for CASSLGGSYTEAFF.